What follows are 20 T cell receptor beta chains derived from one specimen sequenced in a study of PD-L1 blockade in urothelial cancer (TCRdb year 2017). Library preparation used the immunoSEQ multiplex PCR assay. The table was pulled from immuneACCESS by TCRdb, which kept in-frame rearrangements only. Such tables lose some clones; where checked, under half of the loss comes from unresolved V genes, and the rest has no known cause. This sample is represented by approximately 34,000 clones; 70% to 85% of them were singletons. Roughly 33% of the sample is held by the ten biggest clonotypes. Sample: PBMCs, taken around atezolizumab (anti-PD-L1) treatment. The receptors here all came from a man in his sixties with urothelial cancer.

The chain employs TRBV14 and TRBJ2-6; D is unclear. The V gene's germline CDR1 is SGHDN and CDR2 FVKESK. There are 14 residues in the CDR3. V was cut by 4 bases and J by 3 bases, with 7 bases left in between. CDR3 nucleotide sequence: TGTGCCAGCAGCCCAGGTCTTGGGGCCAACGTCCTGACTTTC. Translated: CASSPGLGANVLTF. Filled out from reference TRBV14 and TRBJ2-6, the complete variable domain reads EAGVTQFPSHSVIEKGQTVTLRCDPISGHDNLYWYRRVMGKEIKFLLHFVKESKQDESGMPNNRFLAERTGGTYSTLKVQPAELEDSGVYFCASSPGLGANVLTFGAGSRLTVL.

The rearrangement uses TRBV19 and TRBJ2-2, with D uncertain. The CDR3 runs to 12 residues. The germline V gene has CDR1 LNHDA and CDR2 SQIVND (reference sequence). Trimming took off 7 bases at V and 6 bases at J, with 9 bases between the two ends. CDR3 region: CASTSSAGELFF. In DNA, the CDR3 is TGTGCCAGTACGTCATCGGCCGGGGAGCTGTTTTTT.

The chain links TRBV5-4 to TRBJ1-1; D is ambiguous. V lost 4 bases, J lost 5 bases, and 15 bases lay in between. The CDR3 extends over 14 amino acids. The germline CDR1 and CDR2 sequences are SGHNT and YYREEE (reference sequence). The CDR3 region has the DNA TGTGCCAGCAGCCCAGCCGGGTATAGGACTGAAGCTTTCTTT. It encodes CASSPAGYRTEAFF.

This chain connects TRBV19 to TRBJ2-5, with D tentatively TRBD1 (5 bases). This CDR3 region has 13 residues. The germline V gene has CDR1 LNHDA and CDR2 SQIVND (reference sequence). Trimming left V 6 bases short and J 5 bases short, with 13 bases between. CDR3 nucleotide sequence: TGTGCCAGTAGGGGGCAGGGTGTGGAGACCCAGTACTTC. Translating gives CASRGQGVETQYF.

This clone was seen just once. The chain carries TRBV14 and TRBJ2-1; no firm D call. V was trimmed by 7 bases and J by 6 bases, leaving 13 bases between them. Germline CDR1 and CDR2: SGHDN and FVKESK. This CDR3 region has 13 residues. Written as DNA, the CDR3 is TGTGCCAGCAACGGTAATGAGATCAATGAGCAGTTCTTC. Translated, it gives CASNGNEINEQFF.

This chain connects TRBV6-6 to TRBJ2-2; the D gene is possibly TRBD2 (5 bases). There are 13 residues in the CDR3. CDR1 is MNHNY, CDR2 SVGAGI, per germline (reference sequence). V lost 6 bases and J 7 bases, leaving 12 bases between the germline ends. This chain's CDR3 is CASSRRGSGELFF. Here the CDR3 DNA reads TGTGCCAGCAGCCGCCGGGGTAGCGGGGAGCTGTTTTTT.

This clone has a count of ten or more. The V gene is TRBV5-6, the J gene TRBJ1-5; 8 bases map to TRBD1. The germline gives CDR1 SGHDT, CDR2 YYEEEE. The V and J ends lost 1 base and 11 bases, in that order; junction bases with no gene match: 11. This CDR3 spans 15 amino acids. CDR3 sequence: CASSLSSGGYVAQHF. In DNA form, the CDR3 reads TGTGCCAGCAGCTTGTCTTCAGGGGGCTACGTGGCCCAGCATTTT.

This sequence joins TRBV2 and TRBJ1-2; TRBD1 might be the D (6 bases). The CDR3 length is 14 residues. The germline gives CDR1 SNHLY, CDR2 FYNNEI. Between the trimmed V and J ends, which lost 5 bases and 6 bases, there was a span of 16 bases. CDR3 sequence: CASSLSRGPDGYTF. DNA for the CDR3: TGTGCCAGCAGTTTGTCCAGGGGCCCCGATGGCTACACCTTC.

The chain recombines TRBV9 with TRBJ2-1; 15 bases are a match to TRBD2. Germline CDR1 and CDR2: SGDLS and YYNGEE. This CDR3 has 17 amino acids. V gave up 3 bases and J gave up 8 bases; unmatched junction bases: 9. The CDR3 bases are TGTGCCAGCAGCGGACGGACTAGCGGGAGGGCTGTCGATGAGCAGTTCTTC. It translates to CASSGRTSGRAVDEQFF.

This chain links TRBV5-1 with TRBJ1-1, with D possibly TRBD1 on 5 matching bases. Trimming took 1 base from V and 5 from J, leaving 9 bases between them. Germline V lookup: CDR1 SGHRS, CDR2 YFSETQ. The CDR3 spans 13 residues. CDR3 loop: CASSLWGETEAFF. The CDR3 region has the DNA TGCGCCAGCAGCTTGTGGGGGGAGACTGAAGCTTTCTTT.

This clone occurred a few times. The V and J genes are TRBV7-2 and TRBJ2-7; TRBD2 matches at 11 bases. J lost 4 bases, V lost 5 bases, and 10 bases had no gene match. Germline V CDR1 and CDR2: SGHTA, FQGNSA. CDR3 length equals 16 residues. The CDR3, as DNA: TGTGCCAGCAGCATCGATAGCGGGGGGGTTCCTTACGAGCAGTACTTC. Its translation: CASSIDSGGVPYEQYF.

V usage is TRBV30 and J usage is TRBJ1-3, with a weak D call TRBD1 (5 bases). The CDR3 runs 15 residues. The germline V gene has CDR1 GTSNPN and CDR2 SVGIG (reference sequence). CDR3 nucleotide sequence: TGTGCTCTGGGTTATGGGGCGTCCTCTGGAAACACCATATATTTT. As protein: CALGYGASSGNTIYF.

The chain links TRBV7-3 to TRBJ2-3; 10 positions agree with TRBD2. From germline, CDR1 is SGHTA and CDR2 FQGTGA. J was trimmed by 8 bases and V by 5 bases; bases with no gene match: 10. CDR3 length: 15 amino acids. CDR3 in amino acids: CASSQGASGGGTQYF. In DNA form, the CDR3 reads TGTGCCAGCAGCCAGGGCGCTAGCGGGGGCGGTACGCAGTATTTT.

This clone has a single count. The rearrangement links TRBV5-1 to TRBJ2-2; a possible D gene is TRBD2 (5 bases). V lost 4 bases and J lost 7, with 23 bases in between. In germline, CDR1 is SGHRS, CDR2 YFSETQ. This CDR3 is 17 amino acids long. The CDR3 spells CASSGIEGSANIGELFF. In DNA form, the CDR3 reads TGCGCCAGCAGCGGGATCGAAGGGAGTGCAAATATCGGGGAGCTGTTTTTT. The full variable domain, in which reference TRBV5-1 and TRBJ2-2 provide the parts outside the CDR3, is KAGVTQTPRYLIKTRGQQVTLSCSPISGHRSVSWYQQTPGQGLQFLFEYFSETQRNKGNFPGRFSGRQFSNSRSEMNVSTLELGDSALYLCASSGIEGSANIGELFFGEGSRLTVL.

The CDR3 DNA reads as TGTGCCTGGAGTGTACGCGGCCCATTAGATCAGCCCCAGCATTTT. Encoded protein: CAWSVRGPLDQPQHF. The chain uses TRBV30 and TRBJ1-5, with D unclear. The V gene lost 0 bases and the J gene lost 5 bases, with 14 bases spanning the gap. CDR1 GTSNPN and CDR2 SVGIG come from the germline V gene (reference sequence). The CDR3 runs to 15 residues.

The V call is TRBV4-1, the J call TRBJ2-2; a possible D gene is TRBD2 (5 bases). The length of the CDR3 is 14 residues. Per germline, CDR1 MGHRA and CDR2 YSYEKL. Trimming stripped 4 bases from V and 5 bases from J, with 11 bases between. The CDR3 nucleotides read TGCGCCAGCAGCCGAGGGAGCGAAACCGGGGAGCTGTTTTTT. As protein: CASSRGSETGELFF.

The rearrangement links TRBV7-6 to TRBJ2-1; the match to TRBD2 covers 9 bases. The CDR3 is made up of 19 amino acids. The germline gives CDR1 SGHVS, CDR2 FNYEAQ. Unmatched junction bases numbered 11, after V lost 2 bases and J lost 0 bases. This CDR3 is CASSLFGSGSGPSYNEQFF. CDR3 DNA sequence: TGTGCCAGCAGCTTATTCGGTAGCGGGAGTGGGCCCTCCTACAATGAGCAGTTCTTC.

The chain links TRBV4-3 to TRBJ2-2; 9 bases fit TRBD1. The V segment lost 4 bases and the J segment 8 bases; nucleotides outside the gene matches: 5. Germline V gives CDR1 LGHNA, CDR2 YSLEER. There are 14 residues in the CDR3. CDR3 protein: CASSLGQGSGELFF. In DNA, the CDR3 is TGCGCCAGCAGCCTGGGACAGGGCTCAGGGGAGCTGTTTTTT.

V and J are TRBV7-8 and TRBJ2-7; the match to TRBD2 covers 8 bases. The CDR3 has 15 amino acids. V was pared by 4 bases and J by 2 bases, with 7 bases of the junction left unmatched. CDR1 is SGHVS and CDR2 is FQNEAQ in the germline V gene. The CDR3 DNA reads TGTGCCAGCAGCTCTCGGGAGGGACGAACCTACGAGCAGTACTTC. It is translated as CASSSREGRTYEQYF.

The chain links TRBV7-3 to TRBJ1-2, with D tentatively TRBD1 (6 bases). Germline loops: CDR1 SGHTA, CDR2 FQGTGA. This CDR3 region has 14 residues. Trimming left V 5 bases short and J 4 bases short, with 14 bases between. The CDR3 DNA reads TGTGCCAGCAGCAGGACAGCTTCGGGCTATGGCTACACCTTC. Translating gives CASSRTASGYGYTF.